These 26 T cell receptor beta chains were sequenced from one sample in a study of Graves' ophthalmopathy and Graves' hyperthyroidism. RNA transcripts were the source from which TCR beta CDR3 regions were amplified. HTBI primers were employed in first-round RT-PCR, then a second-round multiplex PCR followed. Each CDR3 protein gets one entry after TCRdb re-called the multiplex PCR reads with MiXCR. Of a few hundred thousand distinct CDR3 sequences in the sample, over 15% were seen once. The sequencing input was peripheral blood. All receptors derive from a woman under 30 with stable Graves' hyperthyroidism.

In its sample, this clonotype was seen many times. The rearrangement links TRBV20-1 to TRBJ2-5, with TRBD2 identical over 8 bases. This CDR3 has 13 amino acids. Per the germline V gene, CDR1 is DFQATT and CDR2 is SNEGSKA (reference sequence). Trimming removed 5 bases from V and 4 bases from J; junction bases left unmatched: 6. CDR3 region: CSAGSGAVETQYF. Written as DNA, the CDR3 is TGCAGTGCTGGTAGCGGGGCGGTAGAGACCCAGTACTTC.

This chain links TRBV30 with TRBJ2-7; TRBD1 is a possible D gene (5 bases). V was pared by 2 bases and J by 2 bases, with 10 bases between. Germline V gene data show CDR1 as GTSNPN and CDR2 as SVGIG (reference sequence). The CDR3 runs to 13 residues. The CDR3 sequence is CAWSRGWPYEQYF. The CDR3 coding sequence is TGTGCCTGGAGTAGGGGTTGGCCCTACGAGCAGTACTTC.

This clonotype was seen ten or more times. This chain uses TRBV7-2 with TRBJ2-5, with D possibly matching TRBD2 (6 bases). The germline V gene has CDR1 SGHTA and CDR2 FQGNSA. V was cut by 1 base and J by 9 bases, with 21 bases left in between. CDR3 size: 16 residues. The DNA of the CDR3 is TGTGCCAGCAGCTTAGTTCCTCCAGGGACTGGGGAGGCCCAGTACTTC. The encoded protein is CASSLVPPGTGEAQYF.

This clonotype was detected ten times or more. The chain combines TRBV11-3 with TRBJ2-5; maybe TRBD1 (5 bases). This CDR3 has 13 residues. Trimming pared 6 bases from V and 4 bases from J, leaving 12 bases between. The V gene's germline CDR1 is SGHNT and CDR2 YENEEA. The CDR3: CASRQASGETQYF. In DNA form, the CDR3 reads TGTGCCAGCAGACAGGCCTCCGGAGAGACCCAGTACTTC. The whole variable domain, filled in from reference TRBV11-3 and TRBJ2-5, reads EAGVVQSPRYKIIEKKQPVAFWCNPISGHNTLYWYLQNLGQGPELLIRYENEEAVDDSQLPKDRFSAERLKGVDSTLKIQPAELGDSAVYLCASRQASGETQYFGPGTRLLVL.

About this clonotype itself: A read error may explain this, as a much larger clone is one base away. This chain uses TRBV12-3 or TRBV12-4 with TRBJ1-1; D ambiguous. The CDR3 contains 13 residues. This chain's CDR3 is CACSRRVNTEAFF. The CDR3 nucleotides are TGTGCCTGCAGTCGGAGAGTGAACACTGAAGCTTTCTTT.

This clonotype was observed many times. The chain is built from TRBV2 and TRBJ1-2, with D uncertain. Looked up from germline, CDR1 is SNHLY and CDR2 is FYNNEI. V was clipped by 4 bases and J by 2 bases, with 8 bases between them. The CDR3 is 13 residues long. CDR3 DNA: TGTGCCAGCAGTGGCCAGGCGAACTATGGCTACACCTTC. This translates into CASSGQANYGYTF.

This clonotype was detected only a few times. This chain uses TRBV4-1 with TRBJ1-2; D unresolved. There are 13 residues in the CDR3. Deletions cut 0 bases from V and 10 bases from J, with 12 bases between. Germline lookup yields CDR1 MGHRA and CDR2 YSYEKL. The CDR3 reads CASSQDLREDYTF. Here the CDR3 DNA reads TGCGCCAGCAGCCAAGATCTCCGGGAGGACTACACCTTC.

At least ten counts were recorded for this clonotype. The V gene is TRBV12-3 or TRBV12-4, the J gene TRBJ1-4, with 10 bases that match TRBD1. V lost 6 bases, J lost 2 bases, and 9 bases stayed unmatched. This CDR3 has 17 amino acids. Here the CDR3 reads CASRFGTGVHTNEKLFF. CDR3 DNA: TGTGCCAGCAGATTCGGGACAGGGGTTCATACTAATGAAAAACTGTTTTTT.

This clonotype turned up a few times. The genes are TRBV20-1 and TRBJ1-6, with D possibly matching TRBD1 (6 bases). From germline, CDR1 is DFQATT and CDR2 SNEGSKA (reference sequence). This CDR3 region has 17 residues. Between the trimmed V and J ends, which lost 1 base and 8 bases, there was a span of 21 bases. The chain's CDR3 is CSARARTTGPAHSPLHF. The CDR3 DNA reads as TGCAGTGCTAGAGCAAGGACGACAGGACCGGCCCATTCACCCCTCCACTTT.

V usage is TRBV28 and J usage is TRBJ1-2, with 8 bases lining up with TRBD1. CDR3 size: 15 residues. Trimming removed 3 bases from V and 3 bases from J; junction bases left unmatched: 6. Germline V CDR1 and CDR2: MDHEN, SYDVKM. Here the CDR3 DNA reads TGTGCCAGCAGTTTTTCAGGGGGCCTGGACTATGGCTACACCTTC. This encodes CASSFSGGLDYGYTF.

This clonotype was counted many times. The chain is built from TRBV13 and TRBJ1-2; TRBD1 is a possible D gene (5 bases). Germline CDR1 is PRHDT and CDR2 is FYEKMQ (reference sequence). The length of the CDR3 is 15 residues. V lost 6 bases, J lost 4 bases, and 18 bases lay in between. Here the CDR3 DNA reads TGTGCCAGCAGGCGAACTACACAGGATTCCTATGGCTACACCTTC. Translated: CASRRTTQDSYGYTF.

This clonotype was recorded at least ten times. The chain uses TRBV12-3 or TRBV12-4 and TRBJ1-6; D ambiguous. V lost 6 bases, J lost 7 bases, and 10 bases lay in between. The CDR3 loop spans 13 amino acids. This CDR3 reads CASSPTPNSPLHF. DNA for the CDR3: TGTGCCAGCAGCCCCACTCCGAATTCACCCCTCCACTTT.

This clonotype has at least ten counts. The genes are TRBV6-2 or TRBV6-3 and TRBJ2-7; D perhaps matches TRBD2 (6 bases). V dropped 9 bases and J dropped 1 base, with 10 bases sitting between them. Per the germline V gene, CDR1 is MNHEY and CDR2 is SVGEGT. The CDR3 covers 12 residues. CDR3 residues: CASASESYEQYF. The CDR3 nucleotides read TGTGCCAGTGCTAGCGAATCCTACGAGCAGTACTTC.

The sample holds many counts of this clonotype. V and J are TRBV20-1 and TRBJ1-1; D not certain. There are 12 residues in the CDR3. The germline CDR1 and CDR2 sequences are DFQATT and SNEGSKA (reference sequence). The V end lost 6 bases, the J end lost 0 bases, and 8 bases lay between the germline ends. The CDR3 region is CSASTLNTEAFF. The CDR3 DNA sequence: TGCAGTGCCTCGACTTTGAACACTGAAGCTTTCTTT.

CDR3 in DNA: TGTGCCAGCTACATGTTTTCCAACTATGGCTACACCTTC. Its protein is CASYMFSNYGYTF. This chain links TRBV6-1 with TRBJ1-2; no clear D. Trimming shortened V by 8 bases and J by 2 bases, and 12 bases separated the two germline ends. The CDR3 totals 13 residues. Germline values: CDR1 MNHNS, CDR2 SASEGT.

This clonotype was counted at least ten times. The chain couples TRBV11-2 to TRBJ1-1; TRBD1 might be the D (5 bases). V lost 6 bases and J 11 bases, leaving 28 bases between the germline ends. Per germline, CDR1 SGHAT and CDR2 FQNNGV. The CDR3 is made up of 16 amino acids. The CDR3 reads CASRPGTLPLANLAFF. DNA of the CDR3: TGTGCCAGCAGACCGGGGACGCTTCCCTTGGCTAATCTGGCTTTCTTT.

Many counts were recorded for this clonotype. V gene TRBV20-1 combines with J gene TRBJ2-2; 7 positions match TRBD1. This CDR3 has 17 amino acids. Trimming at V came to 5 bases and at J to 4 bases, leaving 16 bases not matched to a gene. Germline values: CDR1 DFQATT, CDR2 SNEGSKA (reference sequence). This CDR3 reads CSALNSGQYESTGELFF. DNA of the CDR3: TGCAGTGCTCTAAACTCGGGACAGTATGAGTCCACCGGGGAGCTGTTTTTT.

This clonotype was picked up many times. The chain couples TRBV5-1 to TRBJ1-5, with a weak D call TRBD1 (5 bases). V gave up 1 base and J gave up 0 bases, with 8 bases separating them. CDR1 is SGHRS and CDR2 is YFSETQ in the germline V gene. The CDR3 spans 15 residues. The CDR3 loop is CASSLRGDSNQPQHF. CDR3 DNA sequence: TGCGCCAGCAGCTTGCGGGGGGATAGCAATCAGCCCCAGCATTTT.

This clonotype was seen repeatedly, ten times or more. This chain uses TRBV12-3 or TRBV12-4 with TRBJ1-1; TRBD1 matches at 11 bases. The CDR3 contains 15 residues. The V and J ends lost 5 bases and 1 base, in that order; junction bases with no gene match: 3. Written as DNA, the CDR3 is TGTGCCAGCAGTCCCGGGACAGGGGGGAACACTGAAGCTTTCTTT. This sequence encodes CASSPGTGGNTEAFF.

CDR3 sequence: CASSPRPGSYEQYF. The CDR3 DNA sequence: TGTGCCAGCAGCCCTAGGCCAGGCTCCTACGAGCAGTACTTC. The V call is TRBV7-2, the J call TRBJ2-7; D is unclear. This CDR3 is built from 14 residues. Germline CDR1 SGHTA, CDR2 FQGNSA. V lost 5 bases to trimming and J lost 0 bases, with 11 bases between them.

This clonotype was seen ten or more times. The rearrangement links TRBV6-2 or TRBV6-3 to TRBJ1-5; TRBD1 matches 8 bases. The trim removed 4 bases at V and 5 bases at J, leaving 4 bases unmatched. The CDR3 totals 14 residues. In germline, CDR1 is MNHEY, CDR2 SVGEGT. For the CDR3, the DNA is TGTGCCAGCAGTTCGCGGACAGGGTATCAGCCCCAGCATTTT. Translated: CASSSRTGYQPQHF.

The chain carries TRBV12-3 or TRBV12-4 and TRBJ2-2, with 13 bases that match TRBD2. This CDR3 contains 19 residues. V was pared by 3 bases and J by 1 base, with 8 bases of the junction left unmatched. The CDR3 reads CASSFTLGTSGKNTGELFF. CDR3 DNA sequence: TGTGCCAGCAGTTTCACACTTGGGACTAGCGGGAAGAACACCGGGGAGCTGTTTTTT.

This clonotype was picked up many times. J is TRBJ2-7 and V is TRBV27; no firm D call. Germline values: CDR1 MNHEY, CDR2 SMNVEV (reference sequence). The CDR3 loop spans 15 amino acids. The ends were cut back, 5 bases at V and 4 bases at J, with 18 bases in the middle. This CDR3 is CASSPTWPARYEQYF. CDR3 nucleotides: TGTGCCAGCAGTCCCACATGGCCCGCCAGGTACGAGCAGTACTTC.

This clonotype has at least ten counts. The rearrangement joins TRBV12-5 to TRBJ1-2; TRBD1 aligns across 9 bases. Trimming took 6 bases from V and 7 from J; bases not matched to a gene: 12. CDR1 LGHNT and CDR2 FRNRAP come from the germline V gene. The CDR3 consists of 15 residues. The CDR3, as DNA: TGTGCTAGTGGGCCCCACAGGGGGCGAGGCTTTGGCTACACCTTC. Encoded protein: CASGPHRGRGFGYTF.

Ten or more counts support this clonotype. V gene TRBV7-8 combines with J gene TRBJ1-1; D uncertain. The CDR3 has 15 residues. Trimming cost V 5 bases and J 6 bases, with 19 bases left between them. Germline V gene lookup returns CDR1 SGHVS and CDR2 FQNEAQ. The CDR3 nucleotides read TGTGCCAGCAGCCCGACCGGAGTGGGCTACGCTGAAGCTTTCTTT. This gives the protein CASSPTGVGYAEAFF.

In its sample, this clonotype was seen many times. The rearrangement uses TRBV19 and TRBJ1-5; no clear D gene. The CDR3 has 16 amino acids. Germline CDR1 is LNHDA and CDR2 is SQIVND (reference sequence). Between the trimmed V and J ends, which lost 4 bases and 0 bases, there was a span of 13 bases. The CDR3 spells CASSRATTHSNQPQHF. CDR3 nucleotide sequence: TGTGCCAGTAGTAGGGCGACTACTCATAGCAATCAGCCCCAGCATTTT.